These T cell receptor beta chains were read from a single sample in a study of graft-versus-host responses after intestinal transplantation. Using immunoSEQ multiplex PCR, the repertoire was profiled, and TCRdb retains in-frame clones only, with some absent. The table shows more than 20,000 clones, with 75% to 90% occurring only once. Sequenced here: PBMCs, sampled 28 days after intestinal transplant. These receptor sequences come from a human patient who received an intestinal transplant, so some T cells may come from the graft donor. Each CDR3 is given with its conserved first and last residue. The order of the fields is V gene, J gene, clone size, D gene, CDR3 protein, CDR3 DNA. D genes are given only for firm matches. The size field is filled for only some rows; it gives once, few, many or a size class.

>TRBV6-1|TRBJ2-7|few|TRBD1
CASSGQGANEQYF
TGTGCCAGCAGCGGACAGGGGGCTAACGAGCAGTACTTC
>TRBV5-1|TRBJ1-6|-|-
CASSLESSYNSPLHF
TGCGCCAGCAGCTTGGAGAGCTCCTATAATTCACCCCTCCACTTT
>TRBV6-5|TRBJ2-3|-|-
CASSYGLSTDTQYF
TGTGCCAGCAGTTACGGACTGAGCACAGATACGCAGTATTTT
>TRBV27|TRBJ2-2|few|-
CASTLGRGRTGELFF
TGTGCCAGCACTCTGGGGCGGGGGCGAACCGGGGAGCTGTTTTTT
>TRBV19|TRBJ1-2|-|-
CASSIGYGYTF
TGTGCCAGTAGTATTGGGTATGGCTACACCTTC
>TRBV18|TRBJ2-7|-|-
CASSSRDGGSYEQYF
TGTGCCAGCTCATCCCGGGACGGAGGTTCCTACGAGCAGTACTTC
>TRBV7-9|TRBJ2-3|-|TRBD2
CASSSREGTDTQYF
TGTGCCAGCAGCTCCCGGGAGGGCACAGATACGCAGTATTTT
>TRBV28|TRBJ2-1|-|TRBD2
CASSLPSSGHNEQFF
TGTGCCAGCAGTTTACCCTCTAGCGGGCACAATGAGCAGTTCTTC
>TRBV7-9|TRBJ1-1|-|TRBD1
CASTPPNRGRNTEAFF
TGTGCCAGCACCCCCCCAAACAGGGGGCGGAACACTGAAGCTTTCTTT
>TRBV6-5|TRBJ2-7|-|TRBD2
CASSYRAGGDYEQYF
TGTGCCAGCAGCTACAGGGCGGGGGGAGACTACGAGCAGTACTTC
>TRBV4-1|TRBJ1-5|-|-
CASKEWGADSNQPQHF
TGCGCCAGCAAGGAGTGGGGGGCAGATAGCAATCAGCCCCAGCATTTT
>TRBV9|TRBJ2-1|-|TRBD2
CASSVVPTSPNEQFF
TGTGCCAGCAGCGTAGTTCCGACTAGCCCGAATGAGCAGTTCTTC
>TRBV5-6|TRBJ2-7|-|-
CASSLPVPSYEQYF
TGTGCCAGCAGCTTGCCCGTGCCGTCCTACGAGCAGTACTTC
>TRBV7-9|TRBJ2-6|-|-
CASSFFQPSGANVLTF
TGTGCCAGCAGCTTTTTCCAACCCTCTGGGGCCAACGTCCTGACTTTC
>TRBV15|TRBJ1-4|-|-
CATSRVLDSPLEKLFF
TGTGCCACCAGCAGAGTCCTGGACAGCCCCTTGGAAAAACTGTTTTTT
>TRBV4-1|TRBJ2-7|few|TRBD2
CASSQEAGGAYEQYF
TGCGCCAGCAGCCAAGAGGCGGGAGGGGCCTACGAGCAGTACTTC
>TRBV4-1|TRBJ2-2|-|-
CASSNLDRTNTGELFF
TGCGCCAGCAGCAACCTGGACAGAACGAACACCGGGGAGCTGTTTTTT
>TRBV5-1|TRBJ2-7|-|-
CASSPGTPSEQYF
TGCGCCAGCAGCCCCGGGACTCCGAGCGAGCAGTACTTC
>TRBV5-1|TRBJ2-2|-|-
CASSSEPLGGNTGELFF
TGCGCCAGCAGCTCGGAACCACTAGGAGGGAACACCGGGGAGCTGTTTTTT
>TRBV5-4|TRBJ1-1|-|TRBD1
CASSSYRGGTEAFF
TGTGCCAGCAGCTCATACAGGGGAGGAACTGAAGCTTTCTTT